The present T cell receptor (beta chain) was sequenced within a study of blood T cell repertoires in COVID-19. TCRdb's table, derived via immunoSEQ multiplex PCR, lists solely in-frame clones and lacks some. The data hold hundreds of thousands of clones, with roughly 90% observed a single time. Losses at the gene ends were 5 bases for V and 3 bases for J; bases not matched to a gene: 7. This CDR3 is built from 15 residues. Germline V gives CDR1 MNHNY, CDR2 SVGAGI (reference sequence). This chain uses TRBV6-6 with TRBJ2-3; 8 bases fit TRBD1. The TCR was taken from a woman in her 70s with COVID-19, enrolled during active disease. Sequencing was carried out using peripheral blood. The CDR3 sequence is CASSHWTGKTDTQYF. CDR3 DNA sequence: TGTGCCAGCAGTCACTGGACAGGGAAAACAGATACGCAGTATTTT.